The rows below give T cell receptor beta chains drawn from one sample of a study of cytomegalovirus exposure and HLA in healthy donors. Produced via immunoSEQ multiplex PCR; TCRdb's table is partial and in-frame only. The sample gives 140,000 to 150,000 clones, around 73% of which show up once; 1.6% is in the top ten. The sequencing sample was made of PBMCs. The source of these receptors is a young woman in good health and CMV-seronegative. The conserved cysteine and the conserved F or W are not part of the CDR3 here. The order of the fields is J gene, V gene, D gene, CDR3 protein. D genes are given only for firm matches.

J gene: TRBJ1-1; V gene: TRBV7-3; D gene: NA; CDR3 protein: ASSLQSNTEAF
J gene: TRBJ2-5; V gene: TRBV7-9; D gene: NA; CDR3 protein: SSSRRQAGETQY
J gene: TRBJ1-6; V gene: TRBV5-4; D gene: NA; CDR3 protein: ASSLQGSLYSPLH
J gene: TRBJ1-1; V gene: TRBV19; D gene: TRBD1; CDR3 protein: ASSIASDRAEAF
J gene: TRBJ2-7; V gene: TRBV11-2; D gene: TRBD1; CDR3 protein: ASSPGQGAYEQY
J gene: TRBJ1-2; V gene: TRBV27; D gene: TRBD1; CDR3 protein: ASKRDRGFGDGYT
J gene: TRBJ1-3; V gene: TRBV6-1; D gene: TRBD1; CDR3 protein: ASSVGTAFSGNTIY
J gene: TRBJ1-5; V gene: TRBV25-1; D gene: NA; CDR3 protein: ASSEGQGRGPQH
J gene: TRBJ1-6; V gene: TRBV28; D gene: TRBD1; CDR3 protein: ASRPGTGGGSPLH
J gene: TRBJ2-5; V gene: TRBV4-3; D gene: TRBD2; CDR3 protein: ASSRTRTSGPEETQY
J gene: TRBJ1-1; V gene: TRBV2; D gene: TRBD1; CDR3 protein: ASRGQGTNTEAF
J gene: TRBJ1-5; V gene: TRBV30; D gene: NA; CDR3 protein: AWSERGGNQPQH
J gene: TRBJ1-6; V gene: TRBV19; D gene: NA; CDR3 protein: ASSTVGRGAHNSPLH
J gene: TRBJ2-7; V gene: TRBV6-5; D gene: TRBD1; CDR3 protein: ASSYSGTGTYEQY
J gene: TRBJ2-7; V gene: TRBV7-9; D gene: TRBD1; CDR3 protein: ASSPGGHEQY
J gene: TRBJ2-7; V gene: TRBV5-4; D gene: TRBD2; CDR3 protein: ASSLPLAGGPDEQY
J gene: TRBJ1-2; V gene: TRBV6-5; D gene: NA; CDR3 protein: ASRVNSNYGYT
J gene: TRBJ2-1; V gene: TRBV9; D gene: TRBD1; CDR3 protein: ASSVGTGNYNEQF
J gene: TRBJ1-2; V gene: TRBV4-3; D gene: TRBD1; CDR3 protein: ASSQSAGTGIGYGYT
J gene: TRBJ1-6; V gene: TRBV6-5; D gene: TRBD1; CDR3 protein: ASSYDWDRSNSPLH
J gene: TRBJ2-3; V gene: TRBV7-2; D gene: TRBD2; CDR3 protein: ASSLGLEIDTQY
J gene: TRBJ1-1; V gene: TRBV12-5; D gene: NA; CDR3 protein: ASGYGNTEAF
J gene: TRBJ1-1; V gene: TRBV7-8; D gene: NA; CDR3 protein: ASSFQVTNTEAF
J gene: TRBJ1-1; V gene: TRBV11-2; D gene: NA; CDR3 protein: ASSLWARGTEAF
J gene: TRBJ2-5; V gene: TRBV6-4; D gene: NA; CDR3 protein: ASSDSGGFRETQY
J gene: TRBJ2-5; V gene: TRBV6-1; D gene: NA; CDR3 protein: ASSEPGKETQY
J gene: TRBJ2-5; V gene: TRBV9; D gene: NA; CDR3 protein: ASSLRTGQPKETQY
J gene: TRBJ1-2; V gene: TRBV6-1; D gene: NA; CDR3 protein: ASSTSQVGGYT
J gene: TRBJ1-1; V gene: TRBV4-3; D gene: NA; CDR3 protein: ASSQDGAEAF
J gene: TRBJ1-3; V gene: TRBV6-5; D gene: NA; CDR3 protein: ASRRLASGNTIY
J gene: TRBJ2-1; V gene: TRBV5-6; D gene: TRBD2; CDR3 protein: ASSSPGTSYNEQF
J gene: TRBJ2-7; V gene: TRBV7-8; D gene: TRBD1; CDR3 protein: ASSLRTGIYEQY
J gene: TRBJ1-1; V gene: TRBV18; D gene: TRBD1; CDR3 protein: ASSPGQGTTTLGAF
J gene: TRBJ1-2; V gene: TRBV28; D gene: NA; CDR3 protein: ASSELRQNYGYT
J gene: TRBJ1-4; V gene: TRBV7-2; D gene: NA; CDR3 protein: ASSFGGRDEKLF
J gene: TRBJ1-5; V gene: TRBV6-6; D gene: NA; CDR3 protein: ASSFPGGSQPQH
J gene: TRBJ1-5; V gene: TRBV28; D gene: NA; CDR3 protein: ASSLPGVQPQH
J gene: TRBJ2-7; V gene: TRBV5-4; D gene: TRBD2; CDR3 protein: ASSLPGLAGTNRTYEQY
J gene: TRBJ1-3; V gene: TRBV2; D gene: NA; CDR3 protein: ASRGGGNTIY
J gene: TRBJ2-5; V gene: TRBV7-9; D gene: NA; CDR3 protein: ASSSLARAETQY
J gene: TRBJ1-5; V gene: TRBV19; D gene: NA; CDR3 protein: ASSIVQYNQPQH
J gene: TRBJ1-1; V gene: TRBV6-1; D gene: NA; CDR3 protein: ASRMIRGLDTEAF
J gene: TRBJ2-2; V gene: TRBV11-2; D gene: TRBD2; CDR3 protein: ASSLLIAGRTGELF
J gene: TRBJ2-1; V gene: TRBV11-3; D gene: TRBD1; CDR3 protein: ASSSWTGDNEQF
J gene: TRBJ2-5; V gene: TRBV18; D gene: TRBD1; CDR3 protein: ASSSLDRKH
J gene: TRBJ1-6; V gene: TRBV4-2; D gene: NA; CDR3 protein: ASSQDLPSSYNSPLH